These 21 T cell receptor beta chains came from one sample sequenced in a study of response to subunit inactivated influenza vaccine. MiXCR was run by TCRdb on the RT-PCR reads, yielding one entry per CDR3 protein. The sample holds about 540,000 distinct CDR3 sequences, 20% to 25% seen once. These data are also associated with another study on T cells expressing NK-cell markers. That investigation notes: TCR beta cDNA was generated via 5'RACE template switching incorporating UMIs.

The source material was CD4+ T cells sorted from PBMCs, sampled roughly 12 days after vaccination. The receptors stem from a man aged 45-60 years who received an inactivated influenza vaccine.

V and J are TRBV27 and TRBJ1-6; D is perhaps TRBD1 (5 bases). Trimming took off 5 bases at V and 9 bases at J, with 11 bases between the two ends. This CDR3 region has 13 residues. Germline V gene lookup returns CDR1 MNHEY and CDR2 SMNVEV (reference sequence). The CDR3 region has the DNA TGTGCCAGCAGTGCCCGGGGGAGTTCACCCCTCCACTTT. Its translation is CASSARGSSPLHF.

This clonotype was picked up a small number of times. The chain employs TRBV6-1 and TRBJ1-2; no clear D. This CDR3 has 15 residues. Trimming pared 5 bases from V and 1 base from J, leaving 14 bases between. In germline, CDR1 is MNHNS, CDR2 SASEGT. CDR3 in amino acids: CASSQDPTINYGYTF. CDR3 nucleotides: TGTGCCAGCAGTCAGGACCCAACTATTAACTATGGCTACACCTTC.

The chain combines TRBV20-1 with TRBJ1-2; D gene ambiguous. This CDR3 region has 10 residues. Germline assignment: CDR1 DFQATT and CDR2 SNEGSKA (reference sequence). The ends were cut back, 1 base at V and 7 bases at J, with 4 bases in the middle. CDR3 bases: TGCAGTGCTAGAGTAGCTGGCTACACCTTC. Translation: CSARVAGYTF.

This clonotype was counted many times. This chain joins TRBV7-2 and TRBJ2-3; the match to TRBD2 covers 12 bases. CDR3 size: 13 residues. J was trimmed by 6 bases and V by 5 bases; bases with no gene match: 0. Germline CDR1 reads SGHTA; CDR2 reads FQGNSA. The CDR3 DNA sequence: TGTGCCAGCAGCACTAGCGGGAGGGATACGCAGTATTTT. The encoded protein is CASSTSGRDTQYF.

This chain links TRBV27 with TRBJ1-5; no firm D call. This CDR3 spans 14 amino acids. Per the germline V gene, CDR1 is MNHEY and CDR2 is SMNVEV (reference sequence). V dropped 6 bases and J dropped 2 bases, with 11 bases sitting between them. Here the CDR3 reads CASRVNTGNQPQHF. As DNA, the CDR3 is TGTGCCAGCAGGGTAAACACTGGCAATCAGCCCCAGCATTTT.

The chain couples TRBV12-3 or TRBV12-4 to TRBJ1-6; weak D call: TRBD1 (5 bases). V lost 6 bases, J lost 5 bases, and 17 bases lay in between. This CDR3 is 16 amino acids long. The CDR3 coding sequence is TGTGCCAGCAGGGGACGCCGGGCCCAGAATAATTCACCCCTCCACTTT. Encoded protein: CASRGRRAQNNSPLHF.

The count of this clonotype is one. This chain joins TRBV4-3 and TRBJ2-1, with D perhaps TRBD1 or TRBD2 (5 bases each). V was pared by 5 bases and J by 7 bases, with 27 bases between. The CDR3 totals 18 residues. Germline V CDR1 and CDR2: LGHNA, YSLEER. The CDR3 DNA sequence: TGCGCCAGCAGCATGTTTCCGGGACCACCTACCGGCGCGAATGAGCAGTTCTTC. It yields the protein CASSMFPGPPTGANEQFF.

This clonotype was picked up a small number of times. J is TRBJ1-2 and V is TRBV5-6; D is perhaps TRBD1 (5 bases). The ends were cut back, 1 base at V and 1 base at J, with 8 bases in the middle. This CDR3 spans 14 amino acids. The germline gives CDR1 SGHDT, CDR2 YYEEEE. The CDR3 here is CASSLRQLNYGYTF. Written as DNA, the CDR3 is TGTGCCAGCAGCTTGAGACAGCTTAACTATGGCTACACCTTC.

This clonotype was counted many times. CDR3 in DNA: TGCGCCAGCAGCCAAGAGGGGACAGGGGGTCACAATGAGCAGTTCTTC. Its translation is CASSQEGTGGHNEQFF. V usage is TRBV4-3 and J usage is TRBJ2-1; 11 bases are shared with TRBD1. The CDR3 is 16 amino acids. The germline V gene encodes CDR1 LGHNA and CDR2 YSLEER. With 0 bases clipped from V and 5 bases from J, the junction kept 3 bases outside the gene matches.

The V and J genes are TRBV11-2 and TRBJ2-3, with D hard to call. V was cut by 3 bases and J by 1 base, with 14 bases left in between. Looked up from germline, CDR1 is SGHAT and CDR2 is FQNNGV. The CDR3 covers 16 residues. CDR3 protein: CASSFVVAPRTDTQYF. CDR3 in DNA: TGTGCCAGCAGCTTCGTTGTAGCCCCCCGCACAGATACGCAGTATTTT.

The chain couples TRBV20-1 to TRBJ2-7; 9 nucleotides match TRBD1. J gave up 5 bases and V 2 bases, and 7 bases lay outside the gene matches. Germline V gene data show CDR1 as DFQATT and CDR2 as SNEGSKA (reference sequence). The CDR3 loop spans 14 amino acids. The CDR3 DNA sequence: TGCAGTGCTAGATCGGGGACAGGGTTTAACGAGCAGTACTTC. Its protein is CSARSGTGFNEQYF.

This chain joins TRBV14 and TRBJ1-1; 8 bases are a match to TRBD1. The CDR3 totals 15 residues. Germline values: CDR1 SGHDN, CDR2 FVKESK. J was trimmed by 1 base and V by 4 bases; bases with no gene match: 5. The chain's CDR3 is CASSRHRGSNTEAFF. The CDR3 nucleotides are TGTGCCAGCAGCCGCCACAGGGGGTCGAACACTGAAGCTTTCTTT.

This clonotype showed up just a few times. This rearrangement joins TRBV7-6 to TRBJ1-5, with D possibly TRBD1 on 6 matching bases. The CDR3 sequence is 19 residues long. V was clipped by 5 bases and J by 6 bases, with 29 bases between them. Germline V gene data show CDR1 as SGHVS and CDR2 as FNYEAQ. In DNA form, the CDR3 reads TGTGCCAGCAGCCCCAGTGTTGAGAGCAGGGGCGCGCAAAGTCAGCCCCAGCATTTT. Protein: CASSPSVESRGAQSQPQHF.

The chain carries TRBV5-6 and TRBJ2-5; possibly TRBD1 or TRBD2 for D (5 bases each). V lost 7 bases and J 5 bases, leaving 15 bases between the germline ends. Germline V CDR1 and CDR2: SGHDT, YYEEEE. The CDR3 runs 13 residues. CDR3 protein: CASRRRGDETQYF. As DNA, the CDR3 is TGTGCCAGCCGCAGACGGGGCGACGAGACCCAGTACTTC.

This clonotype occurred a few times. The chain is built from TRBV15 and TRBJ2-5, with D unresolved. The germline V gene has CDR1 LNHNV and CDR2 YYDKDF (reference sequence). The CDR3 contains 15 residues. V was clipped by 6 bases and J by 5 bases, with 19 bases between them. This CDR3 is CATSAKGDPYETQYF. Written as DNA, the CDR3 is TGTGCCACCAGTGCGAAGGGCGATCCATACGAGACCCAGTACTTC.

This clonotype was seen more than once but under ten times. The CDR3 coding sequence is TGCAGCGTTGACCCGGCGAACACTGAAGCTTTCTTT. It encodes CSVDPANTEAFF. The chain combines TRBV29-1 with TRBJ1-1; D unresolved. Trimming removed 3 bases at V and 1 base at J, with 6 bases between. This CDR3 is built from 12 residues. Germline V gives CDR1 SQVTM, CDR2 ANQGSEA.

This clonotype was recorded at least ten times. V usage is TRBV12-3 or TRBV12-4 and J usage is TRBJ1-3; no clear D. The CDR3 runs to 15 residues. V was clipped by 6 bases and J by 2 bases, with 14 bases between them. Here the CDR3 DNA reads TGTGCCAGCAGCCCTTTGTCCCGGACTGGAAACACCATATATTTT. This sequence encodes CASSPLSRTGNTIYF.

This clonotype came up a few times. The rearrangement links TRBV7-2 to TRBJ2-3; D is perhaps TRBD2 (7 bases). This CDR3 spans 14 amino acids. CDR1 SGHTA and CDR2 FQGNSA come from the germline V gene. V lost 5 bases to trimming and J lost 5 bases, with 14 bases between them. The DNA for the CDR3 is TGTGCCAGCAGCCCAGCGGGGACAAAAGATACGCAGTATTTT. Its protein product is CASSPAGTKDTQYF.

The chain is built from TRBV11-2 and TRBJ2-1; D is undetermined. Trimming shortened V by 0 bases and J by 0 bases, and 12 bases separated the two germline ends. The V gene's germline CDR1 is SGHAT and CDR2 FQNNGV. The CDR3 has 17 residues. The DNA of the CDR3 is TGTGCCAGCAGCTTAGATCTAAATCAGAGCTCCTACAATGAGCAGTTCTTC. It codes for CASSLDLNQSSYNEQFF.

This sequence joins TRBV6-2 or TRBV6-3 and TRBJ1-4, with D possibly TRBD1 on 6 matching bases. The germline V gene has CDR1 MNHEY and CDR2 SVGEGT. The CDR3 is 13 amino acids. V was shortened by 6 bases and J by 14 bases, with 19 bases between the two germline ends. The CDR3 region has the DNA TGTGCCAGCAGCCCCGTAGGGGGGCTTTTGCTGTTTTTT. This encodes CASSPVGGLLLFF.

This clonotype was seen a few times. The genes are TRBV28 and TRBJ2-5; TRBD2 agrees at 9 bases. Germline V CDR1 and CDR2: MDHEN, SYDVKM. This CDR3 region has 14 residues. After removal of 7 bases from V and 4 bases from J, the junction contained 7 bases not matched to a gene. The CDR3 bases are TGTGCCAGCAATAGTCGCGGGAGGGGAGAGACCCAGTACTTC. It specifies CASNSRGRGETQYF.